This is a list of T cell receptor beta chains from one sample in a study of blood T cell repertoires in COVID-19. Assay used: immunoSEQ multiplex PCR; TCRdb lists only in-frame clones, some missing. The sample carries roughly 120,000 clones, 90% recorded once. The sample taken for sequencing was peripheral blood. The receptors were sampled from a man aged 50 to 59 with active COVID-19. Each CDR3 is given with its conserved first and last residue. A D gene is named only where the DNA matches it firmly. For some rows the clone size is stated as once, few or many, or as a class when expanded; others skip it.

TRBD2	TRBJ2-1	TRBV3-1/TRBV3-2	-	TGTGCCAGCAGCCAAGATGGGCGGGAGACCACTTTTACCCCGCAGTTCTTC	CASSQDGRETTFTPQFF
TRBD1	TRBJ1-2	TRBV6-5	-	TGTGCCAGCAGTCAATCTATACAGGGGGCCCGTGGCTACACCTTC	CASSQSIQGARGYTF
TRBD2	TRBJ2-7	TRBV6-5	-	TGTGCCAGCAGCTCGCTAGCGGGGGAAGCCTACGAGCAGTACTTC	CASSSLAGEAYEQYF
-	TRBJ1-6	TRBV3-1/TRBV3-2	-	TGTGCCAGCAGCCAAGAGTTCAGGGTTTTGGGAAATTCACCCCTCCACTTT	CASSQEFRVLGNSPLHF
TRBD2	TRBJ2-5	TRBV7-9	-	TGTGCCAGCAGCTTGGGCGGGGGGCTCCAAGAGACCCAGTACTTC	CASSLGGGLQETQYF
-	TRBJ1-6	TRBV2	-	TGTGCCAGCACCTACCGGGCGGGGAATTCACCCCTCCACTTT	CASTYRAGNSPLHF
-	TRBJ1-1	TRBV19	once	TGTGCCAGTAGTTACTACACTGAAGCTTTCTTT	CASSYYTEAFF
TRBD1	TRBJ2-1	TRBV19	-	TGTGCCAGTAGCAGGGGGCCCGGTGAGCAGTTCTTC	CASSRGPGEQFF
TRBD1	TRBJ1-1	TRBV3-1/TRBV3-2	-	TGTGCCAGCAGCCTTCAAACAGGGGTAGCTGAAGCTTTCTTT	CASSLQTGVAEAFF
TRBD2	TRBJ2-2	TRBV19	-	TGTGCCAGTAGCCTCTCCGGGCTAGCGGGGGACACCGGGGAGCTGTTTTTT	CASSLSGLAGDTGELFF
TRBD2	TRBJ2-3	TRBV2	-	TGTGCCAGCATTAGACTAGCGGGACCAACCACAGATACGCAGTATTTT	CASIRLAGPTTDTQYF
-	TRBJ2-1	TRBV20-1	-	TGCAGTGCTAGTTCCAGGGCCCGGGTCAACAATGAGCAGTTCTTC	CSASSRARVNNEQFF
-	TRBJ1-5	TRBV5-1	-	TGCGCCAGCAGCTTAATGGGGGGAAACAATCAGCCCCAGCATTTT	CASSLMGGNNQPQHF
TRBD1	TRBJ1-1	TRBV15	-	TGTGCCACCAGCCGCCCTTCAGGGGGGAACACTGAAGCTTTCTTT	CATSRPSGGNTEAFF
-	TRBJ2-3	TRBV5-1	-	TGCGCCAGCAGCTCTCAGGGGGATACGCAGTATTTT	CASSSQGDTQYF
-	TRBJ1-5	TRBV7-2	-	TGTGCCAGCAGCTCCATTCGGCCCAGCGGAAATCAGCCCCAGCATTTT	CASSSIRPSGNQPQHF